The present T cell receptor beta chain was sequenced within a study of blood T cell repertoires in COVID-19. Study information: Whether acute or convalescent, the COVID-19 samples came from the United States, Italy and Spain. T cells, B-cell-depleted T cells, or PBMCs provided the cDNA or gDNA that served as material.

TCRdb's copy holds only in-frame clones and misses some; the assay was immunoSEQ multiplex PCR. The sample has tens of thousands of clones, just over 90% seen once. The CDR3 consists of 17 residues. CDR1 LNHDA and CDR2 SQIVND come from the germline V gene (reference sequence). Trimming removed 10 bases from V and 0 bases from J; junction bases left unmatched: 9. The source material was peripheral blood. This receptor was taken from a male donor with active COVID-19. This chain uses TRBV19 with TRBJ2-6, with TRBD1 identical over 10 bases. The CDR3 sequence: CATSRGQGSSGANVLTF. DNA for the CDR3: TGTGCCACAAGTAGGGGACAGGGGAGCTCTGGGGCCAACGTCCTGACTTTC.